This entry lists 28 T cell receptor beta chains sequenced from one sample in a study of T cells in Graves' hyperthyroidism and ophthalmopathy. Researchers amplified the TCR beta CDR3 regions from RNA transcripts. First-round RT-PCR with HTBI primers amplified the TCR CDR3 region. Using its own MiXCR run on the multiplex PCR reads, TCRdb lists one record per CDR3 protein. Of 600,000 to 650,000 distinct CDR3 sequences in the sample, under 20% were seen once. Material for sequencing was blood. The receptors stem from a woman aged 30 to 39 with Graves' hyperthyroidism.

As regards this clonotype: A read error is possible here, since a much larger clone lies one base away. The chain has TRBV2 and TRBJ2-5; 8 nucleotides match TRBD1. V shed 4 bases and J 5 bases; nucleotides not matched to a gene: 9. CDR3 size: 15 residues. CDR1 is SNHLY and CDR2 is FYNNEI in the germline V gene. This CDR3 reads CASSGRQGRRETQYF. The DNA for the CDR3 is TGTGCCAGCAGTGGGCGACAGGGGAGGAGGGAGACCCAGTACTTC. The whole variable domain, remainder taken from reference TRBV2 and TRBJ2-5, is EPEVTQTPSHQVTQMGQEVILRCVPISNHLYFYWYRQILGQKVEFLVSFYNNEISEKSEIFDDQFSVERPDGSNFTLKIRSTKLEDSAMYFCASSGRQGRRETQYFGPGTRLLVL.

This clonotype has a count of ten or more. This chain links TRBV20-1 with TRBJ2-3, with TRBD2 matching 10 bases. Germline CDR1 reads DFQATT; CDR2 reads SNEGSKA (reference sequence). CDR3 length: 15 residues. The junction had 5 bases not matched to a gene; V was cut back by 2 bases and J by 3 bases. CDR3 coding DNA: TGCAGTGCTAGACACTCTAGCGGGAGAACAGATACGCAGTATTTT. It is translated as CSARHSSGRTDTQYF.

CDR3: CAWSRDRGQETQYF. The CDR3 region has the DNA TGTGCCTGGAGCAGGGACAGGGGCCAAGAGACCCAGTACTTC. V gene TRBV30 combines with J gene TRBJ2-5, with 10 positions matching TRBD1. Germline assignment: CDR1 GTSNPN and CDR2 SVGIG (reference sequence). Unmatched junction bases numbered 2, after V lost 3 bases and J lost 1 base. The CDR3 loop spans 14 amino acids.

The chain links TRBV18 to TRBJ2-6; TRBD1 might be the D (6 bases). The V end was cut by 6 bases, the J end by 0 bases, with 15 bases between. Germline V gene sequence: CDR1 KGHSH, CDR2 LQKENI. The CDR3 covers 17 residues. The CDR3 DNA is TGTGCCAGCTCCGAGGGACAACCGACCTCTGGGGCCAACGTCCTGACTTTC. Amino acid sequence: CASSEGQPTSGANVLTF.

The table lists this clonotype with a few counts. The chain joins TRBV3-1 to TRBJ2-7; maybe TRBD2 (7 bases). CDR3 size: 15 residues. Deletions cut 3 bases from V and 0 bases from J, with 12 bases between. Germline V CDR1 and CDR2: LGHDT, YNNKEL (reference sequence). CDR3 residues: CASSQGGATSYEQYF. The CDR3 DNA follows: TGTGCCAGCAGCCAGGGGGGGGCTACCTCCTACGAGCAGTACTTC.

This clonotype occurred many times. The chain joins TRBV12-3 or TRBV12-4 to TRBJ2-1; D is uncertain. V lost 1 base, J lost 0 bases, and 10 bases lay in between. The CDR3 extends over 16 amino acids. As DNA, the CDR3 is TGTGCCAGCAGTTTAGGAGGCCGAAGCTCCTACAATGAGCAGTTCTTC. Protein sequence: CASSLGGRSSYNEQFF.

The chain recombines TRBV9 with TRBJ2-7, with TRBD1 matching 8 bases. The CDR3 has 18 residues. V trimming: 3 bases; J trimming: 0 bases; junction bases outside the gene matches: 14. Germline CDR1 and CDR2: SGDLS and YYNGEE. Here the CDR3 reads CASSAPASGGFNSYEQYF. Here the CDR3 DNA reads TGTGCCAGCAGCGCCCCCGCATCAGGGGGCTTCAACTCCTACGAGCAGTACTTC.

CDR3 amino acids: CSATGTSGSYEQFF. In DNA, the CDR3 is TGCAGTGCTACCGGAACTAGCGGGAGTTATGAGCAGTTCTTC. The gene calls are TRBV20-1 and TRBJ2-1; 11 bases agree with TRBD2. There are 14 residues in the CDR3. Germline lookup yields CDR1 DFQATT and CDR2 SNEGSKA (reference sequence). V dropped 4 bases and J dropped 8; count of bases not matched to a gene: 7.

This clonotype came up many times. The chain joins TRBV7-2 to TRBJ2-1; D might be TRBD2 (5 bases). Trimming cost V 4 bases and J 1 base, with 11 bases left between them. CDR3 size: 15 residues. Germline CDR1 SGHTA, CDR2 FQGNSA. CDR3 nucleotide sequence: TGTGCCAGCAGCTCTGGACTTGAATCCTACAATGAGCAGTTCTTC. This sequence encodes CASSSGLESYNEQFF.

This clonotype was recorded at least ten times. The J gene is TRBJ1-5, the V gene TRBV30, with 7 bases fitting TRBD1. V dropped 2 bases and J dropped 5; count of bases not matched to a gene: 6. Germline V lookup: CDR1 GTSNPN, CDR2 SVGIG (reference sequence). The CDR3 has 14 amino acids. DNA of the CDR3: TGTGCCTGGAGTAACAGGGGTCCGTATCAGCCCCAGCATTTT. Its protein is CAWSNRGPYQPQHF.

This clonotype was counted only a few times. The chain uses TRBV18 and TRBJ2-7; 9 bases align to TRBD2. The J segment lost 5 bases and the V segment lost 2 bases, leaving 7 bases of the junction unmatched. CDR3 size: 15 residues. CDR1 is KGHSH and CDR2 is LQKENI in the germline V gene. CDR3 nucleotide sequence: TGTGCCAGCTCACCATTTTTAGCGGGAGAGGACGAGCAGTACTTC. It translates to CASSPFLAGEDEQYF.

This clonotype has ten or more counts. V gene TRBV28 combines with J gene TRBJ2-3; 14 nucleotides align to TRBD2. The trim removed 10 bases at V and 0 bases at J, leaving 9 bases unmatched. Germline V CDR1 and CDR2: MDHEN, SYDVKM. This CDR3 contains 17 residues. CDR3 nucleotide sequence: TGTGCCACTTCCGGGACTAGCGGGAGTTGGAGCACAGATACGCAGTATTTT. Amino acids: CATSGTSGSWSTDTQYF.

In this sample, this clonotype turned up many times. The chain couples TRBV30 to TRBJ1-1; D unresolved. Germline V gene lookup returns CDR1 GTSNPN and CDR2 SVGIG (reference sequence). V was clipped by 5 bases and J by 4 bases, with 14 bases between them. CDR3 length: 13 amino acids. This chain's CDR3 is CAWGVPGGTEAFF. CDR3 DNA sequence: TGTGCCTGGGGGGTCCCCGGCGGCACTGAAGCTTTCTTT.

This clonotype was counted a few times. The chain couples TRBV25-1 to TRBJ2-3; D not certain. There are 13 residues in the CDR3. Germline-derived CDR1 and CDR2 are MGHDK and SYGVNS. Here the CDR3 reads CAVRAPETDTQYF. CDR3 DNA sequence: TGTGCGGTCCGGGCCCCCGAGACAGATACGCAGTATTTT.

Note on this clonotype: The limits of the CDR3 on the DNA are not certain, so only TCRdb's listed CDR3 is given. The rearrangement links TRBV12-3 or TRBV12-4 to TRBJ2-3; the D call TRBD2 from the table was never checked on the DNA. The CDR3 adds up to 14 amino acids, both ends counted. The CDR3 is CASSFGGGSDTLYF.

This clonotype was recorded a few times. A much larger clone lies one base from this, so it may be a read error. The chain couples TRBV7-2 to TRBJ2-7; 13 bases agree with TRBD2. Unmatched junction bases numbered 3, after V lost 6 bases and J lost 4 bases. This CDR3 has 14 residues. Per the germline V gene, CDR1 is SGHTA and CDR2 is FQGNSA. The CDR3 reads CASRGTSGIYEQYF. Written as DNA, the CDR3 is TGTGCCAGCAGGGGGACTAGCGGGATTTACGAGCAGTACTTC.

Many counts were recorded for this clonotype. The V gene is TRBV28, the J gene TRBJ1-1; 10 bases match TRBD1. Looked up from germline, CDR1 is MDHEN and CDR2 is SYDVKM. This CDR3 region has 16 residues. Germline trimming cut 6 bases from V and 3 bases from J; bases unmatched to any gene: 10. The CDR3 sequence is CASRQVWGTGDTEAFF. The CDR3 bases are TGTGCCAGCAGGCAAGTTTGGGGGACAGGGGACACTGAAGCTTTCTTT. The full variable domain, in which reference TRBV28 and TRBJ1-1 provide the parts outside the CDR3, is DVKVTQSSRYLVKRTGEKVFLECVQDMDHENMFWYRQDPGLGLRLIYFSYDVKMKEKGDIPEGYSVSREKKERFSLILESASTNQTSMYLCASRQVWGTGDTEAFFGQGTRLTVV.

The chain employs TRBV19 and TRBJ1-5; D is unresolved. CDR1 LNHDA and CDR2 SQIVND come from the germline V gene (reference sequence). The V gene lost 3 bases and the J gene lost 1 base, with 7 bases spanning the gap. There are 14 residues in the CDR3. CDR3 in DNA: TGTGCCAGTAGTATCGGGCAGAGCAATCAGCCCCAGCATTTT. As protein: CASSIGQSNQPQHF.

V gene TRBV5-1 combines with J gene TRBJ2-5, with TRBD1 as a possible D gene (6 bases). CDR1 and CDR2 (germline): SGHRS, YFSETQ. The CDR3 runs to 16 residues. Trimming took 2 bases from V and 1 from J, leaving 15 bases between them. The CDR3 reads CASSLFSTGRQETQYF. The CDR3 region has the DNA TGCGCCAGCAGCTTATTTTCTACAGGGCGCCAAGAGACCCAGTACTTC.

V is TRBV29-1 and J is TRBJ2-6, with D possibly matching TRBD2 (7 bases). Trimming removed 4 bases from V and 1 base from J, with 11 bases in between. The germline gives CDR1 SQVTM, CDR2 ANQGSEA. This CDR3 comprises 15 residues. The CDR3: CSVVGGASGANVLTF. CDR3 in DNA: TGCAGCGTTGTGGGGGGGGCTTCTGGGGCCAACGTCCTGACTTTC.

This clonotype was seen more than once but under ten times. This chain uses TRBV29-1 with TRBJ2-2, with TRBD2 identical over 9 bases. From germline, CDR1 is SQVTM and CDR2 ANQGSEA. V was clipped by 6 bases and J by 0 bases; unmatched bases: 5. CDR3 length: 15 residues. The CDR3 DNA reads as TGCAGCGTGTGGACTAGCGACTCGAACACCGGGGAGCTGTTTTTT. This sequence encodes CSVWTSDSNTGELFF.

This clonotype was seen ten or more times. This chain uses TRBV30 with TRBJ1-1; TRBD1 might be the D (6 bases). The germline V gene has CDR1 GTSNPN and CDR2 SVGIG (reference sequence). The V end lost 2 bases, the J end lost 5 bases, and 12 bases lay between the germline ends. CDR3 length: 13 amino acids. Here the CDR3 DNA reads TGTGCCTGGAGTCAACAGGGAGGGACTGAAGCTTTCTTT. Protein product: CAWSQQGGTEAFF.

This clonotype was counted a few times. This chain uses TRBV27 with TRBJ2-1; 8 bases map to TRBD2. This CDR3 has 19 residues. Germline CDR1 MNHEY, CDR2 SMNVEV (reference sequence). The V and J ends lost 1 base and 4 bases, in that order; junction bases with no gene match: 15. CDR3 DNA: TGTGCCAGCAGTTTATGGGGCGCGCCTAGCGGGTCCCCTTACAATGAGCAGTTCTTC. This codes for CASSLWGAPSGSPYNEQFF.

The table lists this clonotype with many counts. As DNA, the CDR3 is TGTGCCAGCAGTTCCGAGTATGGCTACACCTTC. Amino acids: CASSSEYGYTF. V usage is TRBV6-5 and J usage is TRBJ1-2; D remains unclear. This CDR3 has 11 residues. Germline V gene lookup returns CDR1 MNHEY and CDR2 SVGAGI. Deletions cut 4 bases from V and 5 bases from J, with 5 bases between.

This sequence joins TRBV19 and TRBJ2-5; D may be TRBD2 (5 bases). The germline V and J ends were trimmed by 6 bases and 2 bases, with 13 bases remaining between them. The germline V gene has CDR1 LNHDA and CDR2 SQIVND (reference sequence). The CDR3 totals 14 residues. As DNA, the CDR3 is TGTGCCAGTAGAGATGCGGGTGTTCAAGAGACCCAGTACTTC. It is translated as CASRDAGVQETQYF.

This clonotype came up a few times. The V and J genes are TRBV28 and TRBJ2-7; 11 bases match TRBD2. Germline values: CDR1 MDHEN, CDR2 SYDVKM. J was trimmed by 2 bases and V by 6 bases; bases with no gene match: 15. This CDR3 is 18 amino acids long. CDR3 nucleotides: TGTGCCAGCAGACCAAGGGCCTGGGGACTAGCGGACACCTACGAGCAGTACTTC. It is translated as CASRPRAWGLADTYEQYF.

As concerns this clonotype: This could be a read error, since a much larger clone is one nucleotide away. The V gene is TRBV2, the J gene TRBJ1-5; D not certain. Germline V gene data show CDR1 as SNHLY and CDR2 as FYNNEI. CDR3 size: 14 residues. CDR3 protein: CASSGSGYVQSQHF. Here the CDR3 DNA reads TGTGCCAGCAGTGGTAGTGGGTATGTTCAGTCCCAGCATTTT.

In DNA, the CDR3 is TGTGCCAGCAGCTTAGGTGTGACTAGCCGAGATACGCAGTATTTT. As protein: CASSLGVTSRDTQYF. The chain has TRBV11-2 and TRBJ2-3; 7 nucleotides agree with TRBD2. The CDR3 spans 15 residues. Per the germline V gene, CDR1 is SGHAT and CDR2 is FQNNGV. The V gene end was trimmed by 1 base and the J gene end by 5 bases; junction bases not matched to a gene: 6.